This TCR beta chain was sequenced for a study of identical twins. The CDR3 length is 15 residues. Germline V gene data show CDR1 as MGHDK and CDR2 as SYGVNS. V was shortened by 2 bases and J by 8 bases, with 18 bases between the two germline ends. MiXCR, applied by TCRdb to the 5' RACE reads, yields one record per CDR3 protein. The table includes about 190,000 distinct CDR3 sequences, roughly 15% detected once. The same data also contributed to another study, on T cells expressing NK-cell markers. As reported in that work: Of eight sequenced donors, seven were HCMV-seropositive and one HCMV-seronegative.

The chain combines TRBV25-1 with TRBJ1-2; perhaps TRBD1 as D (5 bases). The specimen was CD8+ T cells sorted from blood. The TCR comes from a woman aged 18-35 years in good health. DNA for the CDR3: TGTGCCAGCAGTGAAAAGGGAACAGGCCTAGGGGGCTACACCTTC. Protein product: CASSEKGTGLGGYTF.